Below are 3 T cell receptor beta chains sequenced from a single sample in a study of CD8 T cells in ankylosing spondylitis. TCRdb reprocessed the 5' RACE reads via MiXCR and lists one record per CDR3 protein. The sample has 300,000 to 400,000 distinct CDR3 sequences; approximately 15% are singletons. Sequenced material: blood, either unsorted or a sorted T cell fraction (not recorded which). All receptors derive from a male donor with ankylosing spondylitis or in good health (not recorded which).

J is TRBJ1-2 and V is TRBV20-1; D is unresolved. With 6 bases removed from V and 0 bases from J, the gap between germline ends came to 11 bases. The CDR3 runs to 13 residues. Germline CDR1 reads DFQATT; CDR2 reads SNEGSKA (reference sequence). The CDR3 is CSAPGGPNYGYTF. CDR3 in DNA: TGCAGTGCCCCGGGAGGGCCTAACTATGGCTACACCTTC.

A remark on this clonotype: A much larger clone lies a single base off, so this may be a read error. This sequence joins TRBV12-3 or TRBV12-4 and TRBJ2-1, with 10 bases fitting TRBD2. The CDR3 spans 16 residues. The CDR3 DNA is TGTGACAGCAGTTTCGTACCAGCGGGGGGGTTCAATGAGCAGTTCTTC. Translation gives CDSSFVPAGGFNEQFF.

V usage is TRBV15 and J usage is TRBJ1-5; 8 bases are a match to TRBD1. The V segment lost 5 bases and the J segment 2 bases; nucleotides outside the gene matches: 5. This CDR3 region has 15 residues. Germline loops: CDR1 LNHNV, CDR2 YYDKDF (reference sequence). The CDR3 reads CATSGSGQGNQPQHF. The CDR3 bases are TGTGCCACCAGCGGATCGGGACAGGGCAATCAGCCCCAGCATTTT.